Listed below are T cell receptor beta chains from one sample, sequenced in a study of shared clonotypes between healthy human individuals. TCRdb's table, derived via immunoSEQ multiplex PCR, lists solely in-frame clones and lacks some. The sample consists of hundreds of thousands of clones, about two thirds of them appearing once. Sequencing used memory CD4+ T cells sorted from blood. These TCRs come from a woman aged 25 to 39 in good health. Each CDR3 is given with its conserved first and last residue. The order of the fields is CDR3 protein, CDR3 DNA, V gene, clone size, J gene, D gene. D genes are given only for firm matches. The size field is filled for only some rows; it gives once, few, many or a size class.

CDR3: CASSLGDSGKLFF; DNA: TGTGCCAGCAGTTTAGGGGACAGTGGAAAACTGTTTTTT; V: TRBV27; size: .; J: TRBJ1-4; D: TRBD1
CDR3: CASSPLTDTGELFF; DNA: TGTGCCAGCAGTCCCCTCACCGACACCGGGGAGCTGTTTTTT; V: TRBV28; size: .; J: TRBJ2-2; D: .
CDR3: CASSFRDRGPGTQYF; DNA: TGTGCCAGCAGTTTCCGGGACAGGGGTCCGGGTACGCAGTATTTT; V: TRBV27; size: .; J: TRBJ2-3; D: TRBD1
CDR3: CASSFGQGGHLGELFF; DNA: TGCGCCAGCAGCTTCGGACAGGGAGGGCACCTCGGGGAGCTGTTTTTT; V: TRBV5-1; size: .; J: TRBJ2-2; D: .
CDR3: CASSLKTYEQYF; DNA: TGTGCCAGCAGCTTGAAAACCTACGAGCAGTACTTC; V: TRBV5-6; size: .; J: TRBJ2-7; D: .
CDR3: CASSERGVAGRFNEQFF; DNA: TGCGCCAGCAGTGAGCGGGGCGTAGCGGGGCGATTTAATGAGCAGTTCTTC; V: TRBV10-1; size: .; J: TRBJ2-1; D: TRBD2
CDR3: CASREAGNTIYF; DNA: TGCGCCAGCAGGGAGGCTGGAAACACCATATATTTT; V: TRBV10-2; size: .; J: TRBJ1-3; D: .
CDR3: CASSYRGGRGGGSNQPQHF; DNA: TGTGCCAGCAGTTATAGGGGCGGTAGGGGTGGTGGTAGCAATCAGCCCCAGCATTTT; V: TRBV28; size: .; J: TRBJ1-5; D: .
CDR3: CASSLREGTVNEQFF; DNA: TGTGCCAGCAGCTTGCGGGAGGGGACCGTCAATGAGCAGTTCTTC; V: TRBV7-2; size: .; J: TRBJ2-1; D: TRBD2
CDR3: CASGKREINEQFF; DNA: TGTGCCAGCGGCAAGCGGGAGATAAATGAGCAGTTCTTC; V: TRBV7-2; size: .; J: TRBJ2-1; D: TRBD2
CDR3: CAISESSGANQPQHF; DNA: TGTGCCATCAGTGAGTCGTCAGGCGCCAATCAGCCCCAGCATTTT; V: TRBV10-3; size: .; J: TRBJ1-5; D: .
CDR3: CASSSGLAGVLPYEQYF; DNA: TGCGCCAGCAGCTCGGGACTAGCGGGAGTTCTGCCCTACGAGCAGTACTTC; V: TRBV5-1; size: .; J: TRBJ2-7; D: TRBD2
CDR3: CRISREAAGTEAFF; DNA: TGTAGGATAAGCAGGGAGGCGGCGGGCACTGAAGCTTTCTTT; V: TRBV29-1; size: .; J: TRBJ1-1; D: .
CDR3: CSARTVREQYF; DNA: TGCAGTGCTAGAACTGTCAGGGAGCAGTACTTC; V: TRBV20-1; size: .; J: TRBJ2-7; D: .
CDR3: CASSLEQSVGYTF; DNA: TGTGCCAGCAGCTTAGAACAGTCCGTGGGCTACACCTTC; V: TRBV7-6; size: .; J: TRBJ1-2; D: .
CDR3: CASRTNSDEQYF; DNA: TGTGCCAGCAGGACCAACTCTGACGAGCAGTACTTC; V: TRBV28; size: .; J: TRBJ2-7; D: .
CDR3: CASSLGTQWTQYF; DNA: TGTGCCAGCAGTTTAGGGACCCAGTGGACGCAGTATTTT; V: TRBV28; size: .; J: TRBJ2-3; D: .
CDR3: CASRSQRGYEQYF; DNA: TGCGCCAGCAGAAGTCAAAGGGGCTACGAGCAGTACTTC; V: TRBV10-2; size: once; J: TRBJ2-7; D: .
CDR3: CASRGWGSAEAFF; DNA: TGTGCCAGCAGGGGTTGGGGGAGCGCTGAAGCTTTCTTT; V: TRBV27; size: .; J: TRBJ1-1; D: .
CDR3: CASRRTGGETQYF; DNA: TGTGCCAGCAGGAGGACAGGGGGAGAGACCCAGTACTTC; V: TRBV27; size: few; J: TRBJ2-5; D: TRBD1
CDR3: CASGTAVNEKLFF; DNA: TGTGCCAGCGGGACAGCGGTAAATGAAAAACTGTTTTTT; V: TRBV27; size: few; J: TRBJ1-4; D: TRBD1
CDR3: CASNQPPVRTGELFF; DNA: TGTGCCAGCAACCAGCCCCCGGTGAGAACCGGGGAGCTGTTTTTT; V: TRBV28; size: .; J: TRBJ2-2; D: .
CDR3: CASSSGTMNTGELFF; DNA: TGCGCCAGCAGCTCCGGGACGATGAACACCGGGGAGCTGTTTTTT; V: TRBV5-1; size: .; J: TRBJ2-2; D: .
CDR3: CASSGRQGAMNTEAFF; DNA: TGCGCCAGCAGCGGGAGACAGGGGGCCATGAACACTGAAGCTTTCTTT; V: TRBV5-1; size: .; J: TRBJ1-1; D: TRBD1
CDR3: CSAGGGHTQYF; DNA: TGCAGTGCTGGAGGGGGCCATACGCAGTATTTT; V: TRBV20-1; size: .; J: TRBJ2-3; D: .
CDR3: CASNPSGLEQFF; DNA: TGTGCCAGCAATCCATCGGGACTGGAGCAGTTCTTC; V: TRBV2; size: .; J: TRBJ2-1; D: .
CDR3: CASRGSGFTGELFF; DNA: TGTGCCAGCCGAGGGTCAGGGTTCACCGGGGAGCTGTTTTTT; V: TRBV11-2; size: .; J: TRBJ2-2; D: .
CDR3: CSGGQSNTEAFF; DNA: TGCAGCGGGGGACAGTCGAACACTGAAGCTTTCTTT; V: TRBV29-1; size: .; J: TRBJ1-1; D: TRBD1
CDR3: CASSFRQAGETQYF; DNA: TGTGCCAGCAGCTTTAGACAAGCGGGAGAGACCCAGTACTTC; V: TRBV7-8; size: many; J: TRBJ2-5; D: .
CDR3: CASSLVGGYDEQYF; DNA: TGTGCCAGCAGTTTAGTAGGCGGTTACGACGAGCAGTACTTC; V: TRBV28; size: .; J: TRBJ2-7; D: .
CDR3: CASSFRAGGKKTQYF; DNA: TGTGCCAGCAGTTTTCGGGCAGGGGGCAAAAAGACCCAGTACTTC; V: TRBV28; size: few; J: TRBJ2-5; D: TRBD1
CDR3: CATSRGPIASSGSHEQFF; DNA: TGTGCCACCAGCAGAGGCCCGATAGCGTCTAGCGGGAGTCATGAGCAGTTCTTC; V: TRBV15; size: .; J: TRBJ2-1; D: TRBD2
CDR3: CASSKLGQAQETQYF; DNA: TGTGCCAGTAGTAAACTCGGACAGGCGCAAGAGACCCAGTACTTC; V: TRBV19; size: once; J: TRBJ2-5; D: TRBD1
CDR3: CACSTGLARAGELFF; DNA: TGTGCCTGCTCAACGGGGCTAGCGAGGGCCGGGGAGCTGTTTTTT; V: TRBV30; size: .; J: TRBJ2-2; D: .
CDR3: CASSPRWLGGNEQFF; DNA: TGTGCCAGCAGCCCGAGGTGGCTGGGAGGCAATGAGCAGTTCTTC; V: TRBV7-2; size: few; J: TRBJ2-1; D: .
CDR3: CASSLIDSNQPQHF; DNA: TGTGCCAGCAGCCTAATTGACAGCAATCAGCCCCAGCATTTT; V: TRBV7-3; size: .; J: TRBJ1-5; D: .
CDR3: CASSYRLSGANVLTF; DNA: TGTGCCAGCAGCTACAGGTTGTCGGGGGCCAACGTCCTGACTTTC; V: TRBV5-6; size: .; J: TRBJ2-6; D: .
CDR3: CASSQDPSRGNEQFF; DNA: TGTGCCAGCAGCCAAGATCCGTCCCGAGGGAATGAGCAGTTCTTC; V: TRBV4-2; size: .; J: TRBJ2-1; D: .
CDR3: CASGLVLGQGAKEQFF; DNA: TGTGCTAGTGGTTTGGTACTTGGACAGGGGGCGAAAGAGCAGTTCTTC; V: TRBV12-5; size: .; J: TRBJ2-1; D: TRBD1
CDR3: CASSPGHENSPLHF; DNA: TGCGCCAGCAGCCCAGGACACGAAAATTCACCCCTCCACTTT; V: TRBV5-1; size: .; J: TRBJ1-6; D: .
CDR3: CASSLDPAGTQYF; DNA: TGTGCCAGCAGCTTAGATCCCGCGGGGACCCAGTACTTC; V: TRBV7-8; size: few; J: TRBJ2-5; D: .
CDR3: CASRPGTSGSTHEQYF; DNA: TGTGCCAGCAGGCCAGGGACTAGCGGGAGTACACACGAGCAGTACTTC; V: TRBV2; size: many; J: TRBJ2-7; D: TRBD2
CDR3: CASSPRPALNTGELFF; DNA: TGTGCCAGCAGCCCTCGGCCGGCCCTTAACACCGGGGAGCTGTTTTTT; V: TRBV7-9; size: .; J: TRBJ2-2; D: .
CDR3: CSPDYGYTF; DNA: TGCAGCCCGGACTATGGCTACACCTTC; V: TRBV29-1; size: medium-sized; J: TRBJ1-2; D: .
CDR3: CASSPARDSGNRVWAKNIQYF; DNA: TGTGCCAGCAGCCCAGCTAGGGATAGCGGGAACCGGGTATGGGCCAAAAACATTCAGTACTTC; V: TRBV7-8; size: .; J: TRBJ2-4; D: TRBD2
CDR3: CAWSVARYRPQHF; DNA: TGTGCCTGGAGTGTGGCTAGGTATAGGCCCCAGCATTTT; V: TRBV30; size: few; J: TRBJ1-5; D: .
CDR3: CASSLMGQGNTEAFF; DNA: TGCGCCAGCAGCTTGATGGGACAGGGAAACACTGAAGCTTTCTTT; V: TRBV5-1; size: .; J: TRBJ1-1; D: TRBD1
CDR3: CASSLRGEDTEAFF; DNA: TGTGCCAGCAGCTTAAGAGGGGAGGACACTGAAGCTTTCTTT; V: TRBV7-9; size: .; J: TRBJ1-1; D: .
CDR3: CASSSQGALVNTEAFF; DNA: TGTGCCAGCAGCTCACAGGGGGCCTTAGTGAACACTGAAGCTTTCTTT; V: TRBV7-3; size: .; J: TRBJ1-1; D: TRBD1
CDR3: CASSPSGDTQYF; DNA: TGTGCCAGCAGCCCTAGCGGAGATACGCAGTATTTT; V: TRBV2; size: .; J: TRBJ2-3; D: TRBD2
CDR3: CATLLTNSGNTIYF; DNA: TGTGCCACCCTACTCACCAACTCTGGAAACACCATATATTTT; V: TRBV7-9; size: few; J: TRBJ1-3; D: .
CDR3: CASSKVKTSVLAGADTQYF; DNA: TGTGCCAGCAGCAAGGTCAAGACGTCCGTACTAGCGGGAGCAGATACGCAGTATTTT; V: TRBV21-1; size: few; J: TRBJ2-3; D: .
CDR3: CASSEHFGLAGGLNEQFF; DNA: TGTGCCAGCAGTGAGCACTTCGGACTAGCGGGAGGATTAAATGAGCAGTTCTTC; V: TRBV25-1; size: .; J: TRBJ2-1; D: TRBD2
CDR3: CASSPPGRFVGSFF; DNA: TGTGCCAGCAGTCCCCCAGGACGCTTTGTAGGTTCTTTCTTT; V: TRBV28; size: .; J: TRBJ1-1; D: .
CDR3: CASSPGLAATGELFF; DNA: TGTGCCAGCAGCCCGGGACTAGCGGCCACCGGGGAGCTGTTTTTT; V: TRBV11-2; size: .; J: TRBJ2-2; D: TRBD2